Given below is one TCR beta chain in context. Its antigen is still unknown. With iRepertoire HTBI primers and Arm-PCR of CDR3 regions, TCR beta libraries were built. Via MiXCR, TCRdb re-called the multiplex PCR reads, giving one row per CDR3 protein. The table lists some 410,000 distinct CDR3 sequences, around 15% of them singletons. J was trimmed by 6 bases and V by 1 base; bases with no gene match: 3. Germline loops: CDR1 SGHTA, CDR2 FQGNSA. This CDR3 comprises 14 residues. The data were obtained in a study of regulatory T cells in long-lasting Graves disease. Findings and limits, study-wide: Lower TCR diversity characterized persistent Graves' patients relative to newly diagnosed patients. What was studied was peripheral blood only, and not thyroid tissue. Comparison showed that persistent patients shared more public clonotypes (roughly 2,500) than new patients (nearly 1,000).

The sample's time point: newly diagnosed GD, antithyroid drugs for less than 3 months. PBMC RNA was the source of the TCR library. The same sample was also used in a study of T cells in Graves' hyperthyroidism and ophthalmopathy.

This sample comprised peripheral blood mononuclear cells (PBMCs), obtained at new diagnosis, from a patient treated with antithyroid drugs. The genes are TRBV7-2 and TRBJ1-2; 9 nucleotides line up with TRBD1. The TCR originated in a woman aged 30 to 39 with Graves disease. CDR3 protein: CASSLVGTGHGYTF. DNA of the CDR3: TGTGCCAGCAGCTTAGTAGGGACAGGGCATGGCTACACCTTC.